This T cell receptor beta chain was captured by sequencing in a study of preoperative IRX-2 immunotherapy in early breast cancer. TCRdb keeps only in-frame clones here, not all; method: immunoSEQ multiplex PCR. This table holds about 26,000 clones, roughly 90% found once. Treatment of the sample: preoperative locoregional IRX-2 cytokine immunotherapy. This phase Ib study tested locoregional IRX-2 cytokine immunotherapy given before surgery. Trimming took 0 bases from V and 3 from J, leaving 12 bases between them. The CDR3 runs 15 residues. The germline V gene has CDR1 SGHAT and CDR2 FQNNGV. The source is a human donor with breast cancer. Sampling was carried out from a patient treated with IRX-2 immunotherapy. V usage is TRBV11-2 and J usage is TRBJ2-7; D is unclear. CDR3 residues: CASSLDSTGYYEQYF. CDR3 coding DNA: TGTGCCAGCAGCTTAGATAGTACGGGTTACTACGAGCAGTACTTC.